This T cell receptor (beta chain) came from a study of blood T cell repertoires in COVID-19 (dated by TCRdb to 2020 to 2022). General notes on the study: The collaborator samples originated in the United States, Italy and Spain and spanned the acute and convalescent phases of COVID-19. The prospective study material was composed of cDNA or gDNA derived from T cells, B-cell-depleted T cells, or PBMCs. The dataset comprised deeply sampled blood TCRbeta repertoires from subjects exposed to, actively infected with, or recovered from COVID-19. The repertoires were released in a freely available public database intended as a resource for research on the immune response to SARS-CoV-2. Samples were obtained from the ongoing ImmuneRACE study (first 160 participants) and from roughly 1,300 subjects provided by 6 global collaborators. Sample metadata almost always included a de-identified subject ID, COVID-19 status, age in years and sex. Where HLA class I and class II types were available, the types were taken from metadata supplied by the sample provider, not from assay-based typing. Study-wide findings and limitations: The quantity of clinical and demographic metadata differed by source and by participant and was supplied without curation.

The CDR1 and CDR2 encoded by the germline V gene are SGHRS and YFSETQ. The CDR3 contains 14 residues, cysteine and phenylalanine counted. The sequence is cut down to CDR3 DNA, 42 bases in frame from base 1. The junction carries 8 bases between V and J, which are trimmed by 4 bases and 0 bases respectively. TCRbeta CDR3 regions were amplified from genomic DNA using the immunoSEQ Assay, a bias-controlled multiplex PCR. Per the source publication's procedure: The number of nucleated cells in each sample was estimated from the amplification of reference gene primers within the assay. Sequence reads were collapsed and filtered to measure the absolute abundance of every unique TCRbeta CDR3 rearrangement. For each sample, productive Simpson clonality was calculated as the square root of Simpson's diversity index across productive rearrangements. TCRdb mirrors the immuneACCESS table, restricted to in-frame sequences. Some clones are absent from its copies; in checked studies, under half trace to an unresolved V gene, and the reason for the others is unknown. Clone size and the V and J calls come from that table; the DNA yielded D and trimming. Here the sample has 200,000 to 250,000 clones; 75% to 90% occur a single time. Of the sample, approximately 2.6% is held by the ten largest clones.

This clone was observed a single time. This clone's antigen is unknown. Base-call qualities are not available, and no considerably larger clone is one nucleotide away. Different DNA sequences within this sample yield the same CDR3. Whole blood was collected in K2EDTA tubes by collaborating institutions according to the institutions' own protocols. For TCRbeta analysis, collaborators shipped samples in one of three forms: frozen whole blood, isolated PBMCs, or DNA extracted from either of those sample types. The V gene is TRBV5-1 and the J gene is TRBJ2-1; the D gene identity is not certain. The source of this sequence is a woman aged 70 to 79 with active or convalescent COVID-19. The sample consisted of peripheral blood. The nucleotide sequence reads TGCGCCAGCAGCCTCGGTTCCTCCTACAATGAGCAGTTCTTC. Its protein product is CASSLGSSYNEQFF. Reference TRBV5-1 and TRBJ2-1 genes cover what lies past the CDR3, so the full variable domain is KAGVTQTPRYLIKTRGQQVTLSCSPISGHRSVSWYQQTPGQGLQFLFEYFSETQRNKGNFPGRFSGRQFSNSRSEMNVSTLELGDSALYLCASSLGSSYNEQFFGPGTRLTVL.